The clone carrying this TCR beta chain was detected many times. The sample is drawn from a study of T-cell memory formation after mild COVID-19. V gave up 2 bases and J gave up 1 base, with 5 bases separating them. The CDR3 is 13 residues long. From germline, CDR1 is KGHSH and CDR2 LQKENI. TCRdb used MiXCR to reprocess the 5' RACE reads, holding one entry per CDR3 protein. The table lists about 27,000 distinct CDR3 sequences, approximately 7.4% of them singletons. This chain connects TRBV18 to TRBJ1-1, with D unresolved. What was sequenced was PBMCs or a T cell subset sorted from them (not recorded which). This clonotype was sampled from an adult woman who had mild COVID-19 (a few samples of this study predate the infection). Cell type and time point are not known. CDR3 sequence: CASSPIQNTEAFF. DNA for the CDR3: TGTGCCAGCTCACCAATACAGAACACTGAAGCTTTCTTT.